The 9 T cell receptor beta chains reported below all come from one sample, sequenced in a study of identical twins. MiXCR, applied by TCRdb to the 5' RACE reads, yields one record per CDR3 protein. The table records 240,000 or so distinct CDR3 sequences, over 9.5% of them present only once. These data also featured in a second study, about yellow fever vaccine responses in identical twins.

Sequenced sample: memory (CD45RO+) T cells sorted from blood. These receptors were collected from a woman between 18 and 29 years old in good health.

At least ten counts were recorded for this clonotype. The J gene is TRBJ1-1, the V gene TRBV5-1; the match to TRBD1 covers 7 bases. V lost 4 bases, J lost 0 bases, and 3 bases stayed unmatched. Germline-derived CDR1 and CDR2 are SGHRS and YFSETQ. This CDR3 is 14 amino acids long. The CDR3 DNA follows: TGCGCCAGCAGCCGGGGACAGCTGAACACTGAAGCTTTCTTT. It codes for CASSRGQLNTEAFF.

This chain links TRBV12-3 or TRBV12-4 with TRBJ2-3; D gene uncertain. Trimming shortened V by 7 bases and J by 4 bases, and 6 bases separated the two germline ends. The CDR3 is 11 amino acids. The CDR3 reads CASNRADTQYF. DNA of the CDR3: TGTGCCAGCAACCGTGCAGATACGCAGTATTTT.

This clonotype was seen only a few times. The chain is built from TRBV20-1 and TRBJ1-1; D remains unclear. Germline lookup yields CDR1 DFQATT and CDR2 SNEGSKA (reference sequence). The CDR3 contains 12 residues. Trimming stripped 6 bases from V and 1 base from J, with 9 bases between. CDR3 protein: CSAPDQNTEAFF. The CDR3 region has the DNA TGCAGTGCCCCGGACCAGAACACTGAAGCTTTCTTT.

J is TRBJ2-1 and V is TRBV3-1, with 8 bases that match TRBD2. V lost 5 bases and J lost 0; bases outside the gene matches: 6. This CDR3 region has 16 residues. Germline CDR1 is LGHDT and CDR2 is YNNKEL (reference sequence). The CDR3, as DNA: TGTGCCAGCAGCGAACTAGCGGCAAGCTCCTACAATGAGCAGTTCTTC. Translated, it gives CASSELAASSYNEQFF.

A few counts support this clonotype. Germline is not matched at one junction end, which may reflect a read error. The rearrangement joins TRBV7-7 to TRBJ2-5; 11 bases line up with TRBD2. Germline CDR1 reads SSHAT; CDR2 reads FNYEAQ (reference sequence). The CDR3 consists of 15 residues. CDR3 nucleotides: TGTGCTAGCAGCTTAGTACTAGCGGGGGTTGAGACCCAGTACTTC. Translating gives CASSLVLAGVETQYF.

This clonotype was seen more than once but under ten times. The chain joins TRBV6-2 or TRBV6-3 to TRBJ2-7; D gene uncertain. The CDR3 runs 13 residues. Germline CDR1 and CDR2: MNHEY and SVGEGT. Trimming stripped 2 bases from V and 1 base from J, with 6 bases between. CDR3: CASSYRQSYEQYF. The DNA for the CDR3 is TGTGCCAGCAGTTACAGGCAGTCCTACGAGCAGTACTTC.

This clonotype was picked up many times. The V gene is TRBV24-1, the J gene TRBJ2-3, with TRBD1 matching 7 bases. CDR3 length equals 15 residues. With V trimmed by 3 bases and J by 2 bases, 4 bases remained unmatched. CDR1 and CDR2 (germline): KGHDR, SFDVKD. The CDR3: CATSDAGTATDTQYF. CDR3 sequence (DNA): TGTGCCACCAGTGATGCCGGGACAGCCACAGATACGCAGTATTTT.

In its sample, this clonotype was seen many times. V is TRBV12-3 or TRBV12-4 and J is TRBJ2-1, with TRBD2 matching over 9 bases. This CDR3 has 15 residues. V was clipped by 5 bases and J by 4 bases; unmatched bases: 6. The CDR3 bases are TGTGCCAGCAGTCGCAGCGGGGGGAATTACAATGAGCAGTTCTTC. Amino acids: CASSRSGGNYNEQFF.

The chain employs TRBV6-5 and TRBJ2-1; TRBD2 aligns across 8 bases. This CDR3 has 17 amino acids. Losses at the gene ends were 4 bases for V and 7 bases for J; bases not matched to a gene: 15. The germline CDR1 and CDR2 sequences are MNHEY and SVGAGI. The CDR3 DNA sequence: TGTGCCAGCAGTTCTTTTAGCGGGGCCGTCGGTATAAATGAGCAGTTCTTC. The encoded protein is CASSSFSGAVGINEQFF.